This T cell receptor beta chain was recovered during a study of OX40 agonist ivuxolimab in advanced cancers. For the study at large: Intravenous ivuxolimab at 0.01 to 10 mg/kg was given to patients every 2 weeks. Partial responses were recorded for three patients, including one with hepatocellular carcinoma and two with cutaneous melanoma. Earlier anti-PD-1, anti-PD-L1 or anti-CTLA-4 therapy was permitted; roughly 37% had received some.

Repertoires were generated with immunoSEQ multiplex PCR, while TCRdb's copy carries only in-frame clones and drops some. The sample shows 70,000 to 95,000 clones, around 90% of them seen only once. Cycle 7 day 1, cycle 4 day 1, and baseline were the timepoints at which blood was sampled. CDR1 SGHTA and CDR2 FQGNSA come from the germline V gene. CDR3 length: 15 residues. V lost 1 base and J lost 5, with 15 bases in between. This clonotype was sampled from an adult with an advanced solid tumor such as melanoma, head and neck, liver or kidney cancer. The rearrangement uses TRBV7-2 and TRBJ2-7; tentative D call: TRBD1 (5 bases). This material consisted of CD4+ or CD8+ T cells sorted from blood, taken in a trial of the OX40 agonist ivuxolimab. CDR3 residues: CASSLVWQGGHEQYF. The CDR3 DNA sequence: TGTGCCAGCAGCTTAGTTTGGCAGGGCGGCCACGAGCAGTACTTC.